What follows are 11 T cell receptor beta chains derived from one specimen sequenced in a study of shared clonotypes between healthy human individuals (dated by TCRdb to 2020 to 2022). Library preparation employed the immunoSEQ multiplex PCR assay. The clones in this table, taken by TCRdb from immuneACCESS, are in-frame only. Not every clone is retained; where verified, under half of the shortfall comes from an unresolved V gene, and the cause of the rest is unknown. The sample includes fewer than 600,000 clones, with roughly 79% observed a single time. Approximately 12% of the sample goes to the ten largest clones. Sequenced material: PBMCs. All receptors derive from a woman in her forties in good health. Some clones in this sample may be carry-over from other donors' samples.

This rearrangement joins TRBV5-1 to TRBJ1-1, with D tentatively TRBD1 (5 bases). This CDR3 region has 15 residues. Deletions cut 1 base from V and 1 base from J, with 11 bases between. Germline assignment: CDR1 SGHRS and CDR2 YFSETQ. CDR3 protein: CASSLSRDQNTEAFF. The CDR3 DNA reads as TGCGCCAGCAGCTTGTCCCGGGACCAGAACACTGAAGCTTTCTTT.

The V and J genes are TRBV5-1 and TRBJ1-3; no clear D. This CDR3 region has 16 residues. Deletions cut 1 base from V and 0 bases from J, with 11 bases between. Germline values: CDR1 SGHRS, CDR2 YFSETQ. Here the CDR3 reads CASSLMIRSSGNTIYF. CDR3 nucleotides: TGCGCCAGCAGCTTGATGATCCGGAGCTCTGGAAACACCATATATTTT.

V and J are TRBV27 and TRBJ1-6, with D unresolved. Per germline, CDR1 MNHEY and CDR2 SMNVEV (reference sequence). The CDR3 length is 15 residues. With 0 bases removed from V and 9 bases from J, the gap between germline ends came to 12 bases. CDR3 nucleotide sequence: TGTGCCAGCAGTTTATCGTCATTGGGTAGTTCACCCCTCCACTTT. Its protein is CASSLSSLGSSPLHF.

In nucleotides, the CDR3 is TGCGCCAGCAGATTAGCGGGAGGGGTAGTTGAGCAGTACTTC. It codes for CASRLAGGVVEQYF. V is TRBV10-2 and J is TRBJ2-7; 11 bases are shared with TRBD2. CDR3 length: 14 residues. V trimming: 6 bases; J trimming: 7 bases; junction bases outside the gene matches: 8. Germline V CDR1 and CDR2: WSHSY, SAAADI.

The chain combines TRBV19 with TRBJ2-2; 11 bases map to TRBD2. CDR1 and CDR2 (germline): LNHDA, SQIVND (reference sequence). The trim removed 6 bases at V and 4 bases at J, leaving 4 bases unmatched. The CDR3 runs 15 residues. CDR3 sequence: CASRTGLAATGELFF. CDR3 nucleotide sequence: TGTGCCAGTAGAACGGGACTAGCGGCCACCGGGGAGCTGTTTTTT.

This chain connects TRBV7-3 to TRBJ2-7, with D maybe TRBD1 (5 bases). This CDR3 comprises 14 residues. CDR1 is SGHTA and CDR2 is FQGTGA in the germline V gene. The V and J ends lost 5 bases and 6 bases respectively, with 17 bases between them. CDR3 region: CASSLQGTNGEQYF. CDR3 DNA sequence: TGTGCCAGCAGCCTTCAGGGAACAAACGGCGAGCAGTACTTC.

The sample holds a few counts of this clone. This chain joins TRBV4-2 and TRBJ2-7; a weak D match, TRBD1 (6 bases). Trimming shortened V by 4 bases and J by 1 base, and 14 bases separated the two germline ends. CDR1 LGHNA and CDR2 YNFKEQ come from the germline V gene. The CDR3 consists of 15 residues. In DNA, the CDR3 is TGTGCCAGCAGCCGGTCGGACAGTGAGTCCTACGAGCAGTACTTC. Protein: CASSRSDSESYEQYF.

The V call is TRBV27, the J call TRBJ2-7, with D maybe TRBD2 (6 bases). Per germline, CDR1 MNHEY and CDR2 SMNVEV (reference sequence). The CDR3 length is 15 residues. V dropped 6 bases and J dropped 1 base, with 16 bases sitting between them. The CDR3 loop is CASSRMGTWSYEQYF. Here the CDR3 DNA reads TGTGCCAGCAGCCGGATGGGGACTTGGTCCTACGAGCAGTACTTC.

CDR3 sequence (DNA): TGTGCCAGCAGCCCGACGGGGAGCGGGAGAGTTCAAGAGACCCAGTACTTC. Its protein is CASSPTGSGRVQETQYF. This chain links TRBV14 with TRBJ2-5, with TRBD2 matching over 8 bases. The CDR3 consists of 17 residues. The V gene's germline CDR1 is SGHDN and CDR2 FVKESK. J was trimmed by 2 bases and V by 4 bases; bases with no gene match: 12.

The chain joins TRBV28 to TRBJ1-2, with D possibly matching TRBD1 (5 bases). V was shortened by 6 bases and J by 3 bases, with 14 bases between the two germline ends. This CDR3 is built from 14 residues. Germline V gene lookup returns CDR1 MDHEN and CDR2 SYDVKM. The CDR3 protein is CASSPGRRYYGYTF. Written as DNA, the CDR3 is TGTGCCAGCAGCCCGGGACGGAGATACTATGGCTACACCTTC.

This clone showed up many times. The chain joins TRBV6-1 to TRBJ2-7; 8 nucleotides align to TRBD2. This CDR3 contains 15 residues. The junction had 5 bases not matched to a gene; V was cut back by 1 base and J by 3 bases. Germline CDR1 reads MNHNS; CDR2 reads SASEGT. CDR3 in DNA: TGTGCCAGCAGTGAAGAAGCGGGAGTCTACTACGAGCAGTACTTC. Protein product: CASSEEAGVYYEQYF.